This T cell receptor (beta chain) was recorded in a study of identical twins. TCRdb redid the calling of the 5' RACE reads with MiXCR, one entry per CDR3 protein. The data contain around 550,000 distinct CDR3 sequences, roughly 15% of them singletons. Germline trimming cut 7 bases from V and 6 bases from J; bases unmatched to any gene: 5. Looked up from germline, CDR1 is SGHTA and CDR2 is FQGNSA. The CDR3 covers 13 residues. As regards this clonotype: Its antigen is unknown.

Points from the study as a whole: Models predicted less out-of-frame TCR alpha sharing in monozygotic twins than was found. High-abundance cord blood beta clonotypes had fewer insertions; memory repertoires showed none.

This sample was shared with a second study, whose subject was yellow fever vaccine responses in identical twins.

The rearrangement joins TRBV7-2 to TRBJ2-2; TRBD2 aligns across 7 bases. The source of this sequence is a woman under 30 in good health. The sample was CD4+ T cells sorted from blood. CDR3 sequence: CASKRLASGELFF. CDR3 nucleotide sequence: TGTGCCAGCAAACGACTAGCCTCCGGGGAGCTGTTTTTT. Complete variable domain (other parts from reference TRBV7-2 and TRBJ2-2): GAGVSQSPSNKVTEKGKDVELRCDPISGHTALYWYRQSLGQGLEFLIYFQGNSAPDKSGLPSDRFSAERTGGSVSTLTIQRTQQEDSAVYLCASKRLASGELFFGEGSRLTVL.